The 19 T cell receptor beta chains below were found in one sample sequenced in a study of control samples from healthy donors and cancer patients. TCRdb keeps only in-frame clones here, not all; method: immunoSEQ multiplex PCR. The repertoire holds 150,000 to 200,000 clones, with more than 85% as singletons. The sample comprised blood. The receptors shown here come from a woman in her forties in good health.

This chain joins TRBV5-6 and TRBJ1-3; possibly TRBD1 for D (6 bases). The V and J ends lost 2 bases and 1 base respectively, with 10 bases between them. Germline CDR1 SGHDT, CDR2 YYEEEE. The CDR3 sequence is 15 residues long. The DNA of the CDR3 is TGTGCCAGCAGCTTCTTCGGGACATCTGGAAACACCATATATTTT. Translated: CASSFFGTSGNTIYF.

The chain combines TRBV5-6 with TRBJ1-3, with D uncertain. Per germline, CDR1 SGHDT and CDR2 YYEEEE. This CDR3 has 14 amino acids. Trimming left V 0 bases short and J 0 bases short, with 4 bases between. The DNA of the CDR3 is TGTGCCAGCAGCTTGGGGGGCTCTGGAAACACCATATATTTT. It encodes CASSLGGSGNTIYF.

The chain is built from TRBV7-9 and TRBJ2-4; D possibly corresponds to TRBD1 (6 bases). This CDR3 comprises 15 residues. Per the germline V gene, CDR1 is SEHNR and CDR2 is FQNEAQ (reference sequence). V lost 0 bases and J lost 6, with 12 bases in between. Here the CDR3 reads CASSLAPGALNIQYF. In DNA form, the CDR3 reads TGTGCCAGCAGCTTAGCCCCAGGGGCTTTAAACATTCAGTACTTC.

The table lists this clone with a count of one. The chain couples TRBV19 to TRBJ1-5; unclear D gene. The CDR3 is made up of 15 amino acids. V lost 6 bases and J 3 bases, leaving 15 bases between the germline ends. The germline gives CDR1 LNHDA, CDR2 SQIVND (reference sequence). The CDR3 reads CASSGGLGINQPQHF. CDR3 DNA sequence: TGTGCCAGTAGCGGTGGACTGGGGATCAATCAGCCCCAGCATTTT.

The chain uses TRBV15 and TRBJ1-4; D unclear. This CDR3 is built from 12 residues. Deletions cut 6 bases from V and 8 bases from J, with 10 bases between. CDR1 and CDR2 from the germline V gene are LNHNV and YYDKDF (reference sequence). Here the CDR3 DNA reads TGTGCCACCAGGCGGCTCGAAGAAAAACTGTTTTTT. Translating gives CATRRLEEKLFF.

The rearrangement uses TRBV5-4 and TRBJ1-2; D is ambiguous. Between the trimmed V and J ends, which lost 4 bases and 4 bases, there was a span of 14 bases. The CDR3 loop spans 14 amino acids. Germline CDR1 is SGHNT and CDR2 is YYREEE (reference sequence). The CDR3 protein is CASSPEPPIYGYTF. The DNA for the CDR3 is TGTGCCAGCAGCCCTGAGCCCCCGATCTATGGCTACACCTTC.

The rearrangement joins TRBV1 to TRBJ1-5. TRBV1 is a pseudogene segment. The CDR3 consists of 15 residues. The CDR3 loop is CTSSQDKRGREPQHF. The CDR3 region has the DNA TGCACCAGCAGCCAAGATAAAAGAGGTCGGGAGCCCCAGCATTTT.

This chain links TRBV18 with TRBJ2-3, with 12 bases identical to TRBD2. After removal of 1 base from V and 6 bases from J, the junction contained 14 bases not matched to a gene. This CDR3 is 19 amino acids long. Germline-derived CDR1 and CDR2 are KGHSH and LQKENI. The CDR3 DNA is TGTGCCAGCTCACCACGGGTCCTAGCGGGGGGGAGTGGACGTGATACGCAGTATTTT. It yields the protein CASSPRVLAGGSGRDTQYF.

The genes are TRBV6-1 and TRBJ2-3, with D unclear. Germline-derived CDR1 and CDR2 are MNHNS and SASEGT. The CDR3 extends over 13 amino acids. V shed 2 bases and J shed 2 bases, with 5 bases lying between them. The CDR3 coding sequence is TGTGCCAGCAGTGAACAGTCCACAGATACGCAGTATTTT. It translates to CASSEQSTDTQYF.

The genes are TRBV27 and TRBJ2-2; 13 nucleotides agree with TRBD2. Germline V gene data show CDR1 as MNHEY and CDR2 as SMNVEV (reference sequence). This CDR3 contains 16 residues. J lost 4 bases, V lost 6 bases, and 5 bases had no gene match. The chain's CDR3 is CASSIGLAGVTGELFF. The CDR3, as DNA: TGTGCCAGCAGCATAGGACTAGCGGGGGTCACCGGGGAGCTGTTTTTT.

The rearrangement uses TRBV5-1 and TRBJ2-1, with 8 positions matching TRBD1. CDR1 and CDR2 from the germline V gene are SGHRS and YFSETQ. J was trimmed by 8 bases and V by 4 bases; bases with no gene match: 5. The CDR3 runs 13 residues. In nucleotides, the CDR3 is TGCGCCAGCAGCGGGGACAGGTGGGATGAGCAGTTCTTC. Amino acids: CASSGDRWDEQFF.

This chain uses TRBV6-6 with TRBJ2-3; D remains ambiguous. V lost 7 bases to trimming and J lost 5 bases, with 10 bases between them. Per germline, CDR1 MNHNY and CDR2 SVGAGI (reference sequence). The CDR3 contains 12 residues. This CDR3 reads CASNKAGDTQYF. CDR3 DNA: TGTGCCAGCAACAAAGCAGGAGATACGCAGTATTTT.

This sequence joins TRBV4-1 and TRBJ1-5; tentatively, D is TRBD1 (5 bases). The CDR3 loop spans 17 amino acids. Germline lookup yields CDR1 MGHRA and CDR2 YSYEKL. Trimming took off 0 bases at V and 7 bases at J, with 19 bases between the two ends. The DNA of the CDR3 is TGCGCCAGCAGCCAAGACCCGGGGGGGGGTGGTTACCAGCCCCAGCATTTT. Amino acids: CASSQDPGGGGYQPQHF.

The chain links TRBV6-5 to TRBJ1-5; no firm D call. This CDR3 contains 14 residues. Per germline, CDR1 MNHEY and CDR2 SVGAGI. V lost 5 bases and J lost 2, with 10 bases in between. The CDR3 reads CASSPASGNQPQHF. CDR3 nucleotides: TGTGCCAGCAGTCCGGCCAGCGGCAATCAGCCCCAGCATTTT.

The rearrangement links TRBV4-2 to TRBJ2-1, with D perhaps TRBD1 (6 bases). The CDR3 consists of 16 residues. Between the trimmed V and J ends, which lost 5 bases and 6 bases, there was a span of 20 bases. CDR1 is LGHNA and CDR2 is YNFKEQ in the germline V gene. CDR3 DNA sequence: TGTGCCAGCAGCGTGGGTCTCCCGACCAGGGGCAATGAGCAGTTCTTC. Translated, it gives CASSVGLPTRGNEQFF.

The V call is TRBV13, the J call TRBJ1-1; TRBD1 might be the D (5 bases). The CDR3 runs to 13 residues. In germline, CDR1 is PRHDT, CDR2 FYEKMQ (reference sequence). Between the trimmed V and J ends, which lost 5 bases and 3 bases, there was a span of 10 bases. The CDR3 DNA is TGTGCCAGCAGCCTTATGGGGGACACTGAAGCTTTCTTT. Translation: CASSLMGDTEAFF.

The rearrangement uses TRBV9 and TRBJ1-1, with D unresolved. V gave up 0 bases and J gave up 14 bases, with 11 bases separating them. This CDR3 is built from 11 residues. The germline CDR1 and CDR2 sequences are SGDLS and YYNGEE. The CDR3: CASSVETDLFF. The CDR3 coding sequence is TGTGCCAGCAGCGTAGAGACCGACCTATTCTTT.

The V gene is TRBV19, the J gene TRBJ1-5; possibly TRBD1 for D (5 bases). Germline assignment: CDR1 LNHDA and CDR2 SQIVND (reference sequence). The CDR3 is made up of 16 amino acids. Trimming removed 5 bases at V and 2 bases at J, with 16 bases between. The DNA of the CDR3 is TGTGCCAGTAGTCCCGACCACAGGAGAGGCAATCAGCCCCAGCATTTT. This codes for CASSPDHRRGNQPQHF. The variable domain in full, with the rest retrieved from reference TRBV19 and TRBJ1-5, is DGGITQSPKYLFRKEGQNVTLSCEQNLNHDAMYWYRQDPGQGLRLIYYSQIVNDFQKGDIAEGYSVSREKKESFPLTVTSAQKNPTAFYLCASSPDHRRGNQPQHFGDGTRLSIL.

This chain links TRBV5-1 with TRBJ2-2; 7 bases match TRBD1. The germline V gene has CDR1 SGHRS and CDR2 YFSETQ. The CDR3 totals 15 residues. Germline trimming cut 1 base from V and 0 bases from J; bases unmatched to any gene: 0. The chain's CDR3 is CASSLTGANTGELFF. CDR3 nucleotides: TGCGCCAGCAGCTTGACAGGGGCGAACACCGGGGAGCTGTTTTTT.